Listed below are T cell receptor beta chains from one sample, sequenced in a study of blood T cells in healthy people across ages. TCRdb used MiXCR to reprocess the 5' RACE reads, holding one entry per CDR3 protein. This table holds about 1.7 million distinct CDR3 sequences, under 30% found once. Material: blood. The receptors were gathered from a woman aged 30 to 39 in good health. Both conserved end residues are trimmed from each CDR3. Expanded clones are given a class, and other clones once, few, many or no size at all.

v_call	j_call	clone_size	cdr3_aa
TRBV6-5	TRBJ2-5	.	ASSFRGDQETQY
TRBV5-6	TRBJ2-4	few	ASSLGRLAGDLAKNIQY
TRBV7-2	TRBJ2-1	once	ASSRTGLGASYEQF
TRBV12-3/TRBV12-4	TRBJ1-2	.	ASSLADRIRVYGYT
TRBV7-2	TRBJ2-1	.	ASSLRLMGGEQF
TRBV27	TRBJ2-5	.	ASKSGGAFRETQY
TRBV12-3/TRBV12-4	.	.	ASTRGRASYNEQY
TRBV29-1	TRBJ2-1	many	SAPVGGQQF
TRBV12-3/TRBV12-4	TRBJ2-7	few	ASSLREMVGNEQY
TRBV6-6	TRBJ2-7	many	ASSYSMPPLAYEQY
TRBV28	TRBJ1-1	.	AGSMAVGRAEAF
TRBV7-2	TRBJ2-3	many	ASSFSGGGSTDTQY
TRBV12-3/TRBV12-4	TRBJ1-5	few	ASKGGLQPQH
TRBV20-1	TRBJ1-2	few	SAIRTGAYGYT
TRBV7-9	TRBJ2-1	many	ASGRGSYNEQF
TRBV20-1	TRBJ2-5	many	SASRTSGETQY
TRBV20-1	TRBJ2-1	many	SARDRIGLAGGNEQF
TRBV21-1	TRBJ2-7	once	ASSRDFRNEQY
TRBV3-1	TRBJ2-7	.	ASSQDRRGPYEQY
TRBV5-1	TRBJ2-1	.	ASSLVVSRGVSNEQF
TRBV9	TRBJ1-4	few	ASSVAKTKGNEKLF
TRBV20-1	TRBJ2-1	many	SAPLRGDEQF
TRBV4-1	TRBJ2-3	.	TSSQVLAGITDTQY
TRBV29-1	TRBJ1-1	.	SVSLTSTEAF
TRBV7-9	TRBJ2-3	many	ASAASDRPDTQY